The T cell receptor beta chain under discussion was sequenced for a study of Graves' ophthalmopathy and Graves' hyperthyroidism. The overall study: The stable label applied to hyperthyroidism with no ophthalmopathy within 18 months of follow-up. Study-wide results and caveats: In blood, most expanded thyroid clonotypes above 0.001 frequency were also detected.

The authors amplified TCR beta CDR3 regions, and they did so from RNA transcripts for repertoire sequencing. Scientists carried out first-round RT-PCR using HTBI primers and then a second-round multiplex PCR. TCRdb re-called the multiplex PCR reads with MiXCR, one entry per CDR3 protein. The sample lists 500,000 to 600,000 distinct CDR3 sequences, roughly 39% seen once, with less than 4.5% in the top ten. With regard to this clonotype: What it recognizes is unknown. Just one base apart from a much larger clone, this may be a read error.

Patients newly diagnosed with hyperthyroidism, under 2 months' duration, were aged 18 to 65, the study reports. Pregnant or lactating patients and those with other autoimmune diseases or uncontrolled infections were excluded. Deletions cut 6 bases from V and 3 bases from J, with 17 bases between. CDR3 length: 15 amino acids. The sample comprised peripheral blood or thyroid tissue (not recorded which). This receptor was taken from an adult man with Graves' hyperthyroidism. V is TRBV12-3 or TRBV12-4 and J is TRBJ1-2; D perhaps matches TRBD1 (6 bases). CDR3 bases: TGTGCCAGCAGCGAATCGGTGGGGGGCTACTATGGCTACACCTTC. Translation gives CASSESVGGYYGYTF.